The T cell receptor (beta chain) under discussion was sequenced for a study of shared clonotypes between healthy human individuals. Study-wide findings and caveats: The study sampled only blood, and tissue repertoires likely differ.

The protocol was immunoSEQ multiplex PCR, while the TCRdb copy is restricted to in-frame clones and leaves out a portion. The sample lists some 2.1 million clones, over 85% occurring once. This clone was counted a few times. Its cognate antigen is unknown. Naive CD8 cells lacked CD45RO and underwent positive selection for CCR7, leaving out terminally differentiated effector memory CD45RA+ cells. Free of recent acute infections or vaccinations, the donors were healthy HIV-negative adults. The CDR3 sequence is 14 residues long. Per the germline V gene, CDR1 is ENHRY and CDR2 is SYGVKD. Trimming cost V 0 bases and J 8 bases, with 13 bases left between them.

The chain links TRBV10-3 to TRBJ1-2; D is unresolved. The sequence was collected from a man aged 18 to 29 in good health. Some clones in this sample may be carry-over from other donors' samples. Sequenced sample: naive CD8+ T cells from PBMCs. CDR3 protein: CAISESKQMLGYTF. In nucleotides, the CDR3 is TGTGCCATCAGTGAGTCGAAACAGATGTTGGGCTACACCTTC.